Listed here are 27 T cell receptor beta chains from one sample, sequenced in a study of T cells in Graves' hyperthyroidism and ophthalmopathy. Amplification yielded TCR beta CDR3 regions, with RNA transcripts as the source. With the HTBI primer set, the TCR CDR3 went through a first round of RT-PCR. One entry per CDR3 protein, called by TCRdb with MiXCR from the multiplex PCR reads. The sample lists some 420,000 distinct CDR3 sequences, roughly an eighth occurring once. Sequencing was done on a sample of blood. The receptors stem from a woman in her late teens or twenties with Graves' hyperthyroidism.

This clonotype was counted once. J is TRBJ1-5 and V is TRBV19; the match to TRBD1 covers 7 bases. Unmatched junction bases numbered 10, after V lost 4 bases and J lost 4 bases. CDR1 is LNHDA and CDR2 is SQIVND in the germline V gene (reference sequence). This CDR3 has 16 residues. CDR3 nucleotides: TGTGCCAGTAGTACGACAGGGAATATGGGAAATCAGCCCCAGCATTTT. Residues: CASSTTGNMGNQPQHF.

This clonotype was counted only a few times. In DNA, the CDR3 is TGTGCCATCAGCCCTGGACTAGCGGGAGAATATGGGGCCAACGTCCTGACTTTC. The encoded protein is CAISPGLAGEYGANVLTF. The V gene is TRBV10-3, the J gene TRBJ2-6; TRBD2 aligns across 13 bases. This CDR3 region has 18 residues. Germline CDR1 ENHRY, CDR2 SYGVKD. V lost 6 bases to trimming and J lost 3 bases; unmatched junction nucleotides: 8.

This clonotype was found many times. The V gene is TRBV7-2, the J gene TRBJ2-7, with 9 bases identical to TRBD1. V lost 5 bases, J lost 4 bases, and 6 bases stayed unmatched. There are 14 residues in the CDR3. The germline V gene has CDR1 SGHTA and CDR2 FQGNSA. For the CDR3, the DNA is TGTGCCAGCAGCAACACCGGACAGGGGTACGAGCAGTACTTC. This codes for CASSNTGQGYEQYF.

This clonotype has ten or more counts. The chain links TRBV20-1 to TRBJ2-1, with 8 bases matching TRBD2. The trim removed 5 bases at V and 3 bases at J, leaving 9 bases unmatched. The CDR3 spans 15 residues. Germline-derived CDR1 and CDR2 are DFQATT and SNEGSKA (reference sequence). CDR3 DNA sequence: TGCAGTGCTGAGGATAGCGGGAAAGACTACAATGAGCAGTTCTTC. Translation gives CSAEDSGKDYNEQFF.

The rearrangement links TRBV12-3 or TRBV12-4 to TRBJ1-4; no clear D gene. The germline V and J ends were trimmed by 6 bases and 0 bases, with 8 bases remaining between them. This CDR3 is built from 14 residues. Written as DNA, the CDR3 is TGTGCCAGCAGGGTTGGAACAACTAATGAAAAACTGTTTTTT. Protein sequence: CASRVGTTNEKLFF.

This clonotype showed up many times. The V call is TRBV7-9, the J call TRBJ2-7, with TRBD1 matching 8 bases. V lost 0 bases, J lost 6 bases, and 7 bases stayed unmatched. The CDR3 extends over 15 amino acids. The germline V gene has CDR1 SEHNR and CDR2 FQNEAQ (reference sequence). The CDR3, as DNA: TGTGCCAGCAGCTTAGCGGCAGGGGGCTTCGGCGAGCAGTACTTC. This codes for CASSLAAGGFGEQYF.

This clonotype was counted a few times. The chain is built from TRBV10-2 and TRBJ2-1, with D possibly being TRBD1 (8 bases). The CDR3 has 14 residues. V lost 3 bases and J 7 bases, leaving 13 bases between the germline ends. Germline values: CDR1 WSHSY, CDR2 SAAADI. The CDR3 reads CASSDGQGGNEQFF. The CDR3 DNA is TGCGCCAGCAGTGACGGACAGGGAGGGAATGAGCAGTTCTTC.

This clonotype was counted many times. This chain uses TRBV12-3 or TRBV12-4 with TRBJ2-1; TRBD1 matches at 9 bases. The V segment lost 7 bases and the J segment 4 bases; nucleotides outside the gene matches: 8. This CDR3 contains 15 residues. The CDR3 DNA reads TGTGCCAGCACCCAGCCGACAGGGGGTTACAATGAGCAGTTCTTC. Encoded protein: CASTQPTGGYNEQFF.

This chain connects TRBV28 to TRBJ1-3; no clear D gene. Germline V gives CDR1 MDHEN, CDR2 SYDVKM. V lost 6 bases and J 8 bases, leaving 14 bases between the germline ends. CDR3 length equals 13 residues. CDR3 region: CASRSSPRDTIYF. The CDR3 DNA reads as TGTGCCAGCAGGTCGAGCCCCCGGGACACCATATATTTT.

For this clonotype: A single base separates this from a much larger clone, so it may be a read error. The genes are TRBV9 and TRBJ2-7; 9 positions match TRBD1. Germline V lookup: CDR1 SGDLS, CDR2 YYNGEE. This CDR3 spans 16 amino acids. The CDR3 protein is CAGSVDQNRGLYEQYF. The CDR3 region has the DNA TGTGCCGGCAGCGTAGATCAGAACAGGGGGCTCTACGAGCAGTACTTC.

This clonotype came up many times. This chain connects TRBV20-1 to TRBJ2-7; the match to TRBD2 covers 10 bases. Germline trimming cut 3 bases from V and 2 bases from J; bases unmatched to any gene: 7. CDR3 length: 15 residues. CDR1 and CDR2 (germline): DFQATT, SNEGSKA (reference sequence). The CDR3 nucleotides read TGCAGTGCTAGTGGAGCTAGCGGGAGCCCCTACGAGCAGTACTTC. Its protein is CSASGASGSPYEQYF.

The chain combines TRBV19 with TRBJ2-1; 7 bases agree with TRBD2. With V trimmed by 3 bases and J by 8 bases, 10 bases remained unmatched. CDR3 length: 15 residues. The germline V gene has CDR1 LNHDA and CDR2 SQIVND (reference sequence). The CDR3 sequence is CASSIGAGVFYEQFF. In DNA form, the CDR3 reads TGTGCCAGTAGTATCGGGGCGGGAGTGTTCTATGAGCAGTTCTTC.

This clonotype was picked up many times. The V gene is TRBV13, the J gene TRBJ2-7, with D possibly TRBD2 on 5 matching bases. The V end lost 1 base, the J end lost 5 bases, and 12 bases lay between the germline ends. The CDR3 contains 14 residues. Germline lookup yields CDR1 PRHDT and CDR2 FYEKMQ (reference sequence). The CDR3 DNA is TGTGCCAGCAGCTTAGCGGGGAATTCCAACGAGCAGTACTTC. Its protein is CASSLAGNSNEQYF.

The chain combines TRBV3-1 with TRBJ1-2; D is unresolved. The V and J ends lost 1 base and 3 bases respectively, with 9 bases between them. Germline V gene data show CDR1 as LGHDT and CDR2 as YNNKEL (reference sequence). The CDR3 runs 14 residues. The CDR3 DNA reads as TGTGCCAGCAGCCAAGTACCCGGGGACTATGGCTACACCTTC. Amino acid sequence: CASSQVPGDYGYTF.

This clonotype was counted many times. The chain has TRBV11-2 and TRBJ2-6, with 12 nucleotides matching TRBD2. V lost 1 base, J lost 0 bases, and 7 bases stayed unmatched. From germline, CDR1 is SGHAT and CDR2 FQNNGV. The CDR3 totals 20 residues. CDR3 residues: CASSLVPSGRGSSGANVLTF. CDR3 DNA: TGTGCCAGCAGCTTAGTGCCTAGCGGGAGGGGAAGCTCTGGGGCCAACGTCCTGACTTTC.

The genes are TRBV10-3 and TRBJ2-2; D might be TRBD2 (6 bases). CDR1 and CDR2 from the germline V gene are ENHRY and SYGVKD. The germline V and J ends were trimmed by 3 bases and 5 bases, with 19 bases remaining between them. The CDR3 is 17 residues long. CDR3 residues: CAISDLVGRKETGELFF. In nucleotides, the CDR3 is TGTGCCATCAGTGATCTGGTCGGGAGAAAGGAGACCGGGGAGCTGTTTTTT.

The rearrangement joins TRBV25-1 to TRBJ2-7; 14 bases line up with TRBD2. The germline CDR1 and CDR2 sequences are MGHDK and SYGVNS. With 5 bases clipped from V and 0 bases from J, the junction kept 6 bases outside the gene matches. CDR3 length: 17 amino acids. The CDR3 here is CASSRTSGRYSSYEQYF. The CDR3 nucleotides read TGTGCCAGCAGTCGGACTAGCGGGAGGTACAGCTCCTACGAGCAGTACTTC.

This clonotype was counted at least ten times. The CDR3 coding sequence is TGTGCCAGCAGTCCCATTCAGAGGGGAGGGAGCACAGATACGCAGTATTTT. This encodes CASSPIQRGGSTDTQYF. This sequence joins TRBV12-3 or TRBV12-4 and TRBJ2-3; 7 bases are shared with TRBD2. Losses at the gene ends were 5 bases for V and 0 bases for J; bases not matched to a gene: 11. This CDR3 has 17 amino acids.

This clonotype was seen repeatedly, ten times or more. The chain is built from TRBV14 and TRBJ2-3; D gene unclear. The CDR3 length is 15 residues. Germline lookup yields CDR1 SGHDN and CDR2 FVKESK. Trimming took off 3 bases at V and 2 bases at J, with 12 bases between the two ends. CDR3 sequence (DNA): TGTGCCAGCAGCCACATCGTCGGCTCCACAGATACGCAGTATTTT. It encodes CASSHIVGSTDTQYF.

V gene TRBV6-1 combines with J gene TRBJ2-7; 11 nucleotides align to TRBD2. The CDR3 extends over 14 amino acids. V shed 6 bases and J 2 bases; nucleotides not matched to a gene: 3. Germline values: CDR1 MNHNS, CDR2 SASEGT. CDR3 region: CASRGLAVTYEQYF. DNA of the CDR3: TGTGCCAGCAGGGGACTAGCGGTTACCTACGAGCAGTACTTC.

The chain is built from TRBV7-8 and TRBJ2-2; 8 bases are a match to TRBD2. The ends lost 5 bases at V and 4 bases at J; junction bases unmatched: 3. Germline-derived CDR1 and CDR2 are SGHVS and FQNEAQ. The CDR3 contains 14 residues. The CDR3 here is CASSPTSVTGELFF. In DNA, the CDR3 is TGTGCCAGCAGCCCGACTAGCGTCACCGGGGAGCTGTTTTTT.

The chain uses TRBV6-5 and TRBJ2-3; D might be TRBD1 (6 bases). This CDR3 has 17 amino acids. CDR1 is MNHEY and CDR2 is SVGAGI in the germline V gene. Trimming took off 0 bases at V and 1 base at J, with 14 bases between the two ends. CDR3 in amino acids: CASSYSIVPGGTDTQYF. The CDR3 DNA sequence: TGTGCCAGCAGTTACTCGATTGTTCCAGGGGGCACAGATACGCAGTATTTT.

This clonotype has a handful of counts. The chain combines TRBV7-9 with TRBJ2-7; 8 bases agree with TRBD1. CDR1 and CDR2 from the germline V gene are SEHNR and FQNEAQ (reference sequence). The CDR3 contains 16 residues. The V segment lost 3 bases and the J segment 5 bases; nucleotides outside the gene matches: 12. CDR3 in amino acids: CASSFSLQGGTHEQYF. CDR3 bases: TGTGCCAGCAGCTTCAGTCTACAGGGGGGTACCCACGAGCAGTACTTC. Full variable domain (rest looked up from reference TRBV7-9 and TRBJ2-7): DTGVSQNPRHKITKRGQNVTFRCDPISEHNRLYWYRQTLGQGPEFLTYFQNEAQLEKSRLLSDRFSAERPKGSFSTLEIQRTEQGDSAMYLCASSFSLQGGTHEQYFGPGTRLTVT.

At least ten counts were recorded for this clonotype. The chain is built from TRBV4-3 and TRBJ2-7; no firm D call. The V end lost 0 bases, the J end lost 0 bases, and 9 bases lay between the germline ends. In germline, CDR1 is LGHNA, CDR2 YSLEER. The CDR3 loop spans 15 amino acids. The CDR3 is CASSQDPVSSYEQYF. The CDR3 bases are TGCGCCAGCAGCCAAGATCCCGTCAGCTCCTACGAGCAGTACTTC.

This clonotype was seen ten or more times. J is TRBJ2-7 and V is TRBV7-8; 15 nucleotides match TRBD2. V shed 1 base and J 6 bases; nucleotides not matched to a gene: 1. CDR3 length: 15 amino acids. From germline, CDR1 is SGHVS and CDR2 FQNEAQ. CDR3 region: CASSLGGLAGGEQYF. CDR3 bases: TGTGCCAGCAGCTTAGGGGGACTAGCGGGAGGCGAGCAGTACTTC.

The V and J genes are TRBV4-3 and TRBJ2-7; D perhaps matches TRBD2 (8 bases). CDR3 size: 23 residues. Trimming pared 1 base from V and 0 bases from J, leaving 34 bases between. CDR1 and CDR2 from the germline V gene are LGHNA and YSLEER. The CDR3 reads CASSQGVQGTAGVSVSSSYEQYF. The CDR3 DNA sequence: TGCGCCAGCAGCCAAGGGGTTCAAGGGACAGCGGGAGTTAGCGTTTCGAGCTCCTACGAGCAGTACTTC.

The chain has TRBV6-1 and TRBJ2-1; 15 positions agree with TRBD2. The CDR3 loop spans 16 amino acids. The germline CDR1 and CDR2 sequences are MNHNS and SASEGT. V was pared by 4 bases and J by 9 bases, with 7 bases of the junction left unmatched. Here the CDR3 DNA reads TGTGCCAGCAGTGCCAGGACTAGCGGGAGGGCCAGTGAGCAGTTCTTC. Its translation: CASSARTSGRASEQFF.